This entry concerns a single T cell receptor (beta chain). Original methodology: Amplification of reference gene primers was used by the study to estimate nucleated cell counts. The assay was immunoSEQ multiplex PCR, and TCRdb's table has in-frame clones only and misses some. D and trimming were read from the DNA, whereas the V and J calls and clone size are those reported in that table. The sample consists of tens of thousands of clones, roughly 76% of them appearing once. The data stem from a study of blood T cell repertoires in COVID-19. Background on the study: The analysed material was cDNA or gDNA that came from T cells, B-cell-depleted T cells, or PBMCs.

CDR3 length: 17 amino acids. Germline lookup yields CDR1 KGHSH and CDR2 LQKENI. The ends were cut back, 2 bases at V and 0 bases at J, with 14 bases in the middle. The sample consisted of peripheral blood. This TCR derives from a woman in her sixties or seventies with acute or convalescent COVID-19. The V call is TRBV18, the J call TRBJ1-3; no definite D call. This chain's CDR3 is CASSPVPSLSSGNTIYF. The DNA of the CDR3 is TGTGCCAGCTCACCAGTTCCCTCTTTATCCTCTGGAAACACCATATATTTT.